The next 22 T cell receptor beta chains were all read from a single sample in a study of blood T cell repertoires in COVID-19. Profiling relied on immunoSEQ multiplex PCR, and the TCRdb table lists in-frame clones only, not all of them. The sample has some 220,000 clones, 84% seen once. Sequencing was done on a sample of peripheral blood. The source of these receptors is a woman between 25 and 40 years old who had recovered from COVID-19.

With regard to this clone: The sample carries other DNA sequences with the same CDR3. The chain combines TRBV18 with TRBJ2-5; D is uncertain. The V end was cut by 1 base, the J end by 0 bases, with 9 bases between. This CDR3 is built from 15 residues. Germline V gene lookup returns CDR1 KGHSH and CDR2 LQKENI. The CDR3 protein is CASSPRTAYQETQYF. The CDR3, as DNA: TGTGCCAGCTCACCACGAACTGCGTACCAAGAGACCCAGTACTTC.

The chain couples TRBV29-1 to TRBJ2-5; D not resolved. V lost 2 bases and J lost 3, with 7 bases in between. Germline V gene data show CDR1 as SQVTM and CDR2 as ANQGSEA. This CDR3 is built from 12 residues. CDR3 coding DNA: TGCAGCGTTGAAAAGACTGAAGAGACCCAGTACTTC. Translating it yields CSVEKTEETQYF.

This clone has a handful of counts. This chain links TRBV5-5 with TRBJ2-7; 10 bases align to TRBD2. CDR1 and CDR2 (germline): SGHKS, YYEKEE (reference sequence). There are 17 residues in the CDR3. The junction had 16 bases not matched to a gene; V was cut back by 5 bases and J by 5 bases. The CDR3, as DNA: TGTGCCAGCAGTTCCAGACGCCCGACTAGCGGGTACCACGAGCAGTACTTC. Translated: CASSSRRPTSGYHEQYF.

This clone was recorded a few times. In DNA, the CDR3 is TGTGCCACCAGTGATTTGGTAGCCCGTGAGCAGTTCTTC. This encodes CATSDLVAREQFF. The V gene is TRBV24-1, the J gene TRBJ2-1; D is unclear. V was clipped by 0 bases and J by 9 bases, with 8 bases between them. Germline V gene lookup returns CDR1 KGHDR and CDR2 SFDVKD. CDR3 length: 13 residues.

J is TRBJ1-5 and V is TRBV9, with D possibly being TRBD1 (6 bases). V was clipped by 0 bases and J by 4 bases, with 11 bases between them. This CDR3 is built from 15 residues. CDR1 SGDLS and CDR2 YYNGEE come from the germline V gene. Written as DNA, the CDR3 is TGTGCCAGCAGCGTAGGCGGGGGGCAGAATCAGCCCCAGCATTTT. It yields the protein CASSVGGGQNQPQHF.

J is TRBJ1-2 and V is TRBV5-5; D remains ambiguous. The CDR3 is 14 amino acids. V lost 7 bases and J 0 bases, leaving 13 bases between the germline ends. Per the germline V gene, CDR1 is SGHKS and CDR2 is YYEKEE (reference sequence). This CDR3 reads CASYHAPTNYGYTF. In DNA form, the CDR3 reads TGTGCCAGCTATCACGCCCCTACTAACTATGGCTACACCTTC.

The chain's CDR3 is CASSVGQTDSPLHF. The CDR3 DNA reads TGCGCCAGCAGCGTAGGACAGACCGACTCACCCCTCCACTTT. This chain links TRBV5-1 with TRBJ1-6; a weak D match, TRBD1 (6 bases). V lost 4 bases and J 10 bases, leaving 15 bases between the germline ends. CDR1 and CDR2 (germline): SGHRS, YFSETQ. The CDR3 is made up of 14 amino acids. The full variable domain, in which reference TRBV5-1 and TRBJ1-6 provide the parts outside the CDR3, is KAGVTQTPRYLIKTRGQQVTLSCSPISGHRSVSWYQQTPGQGLQFLFEYFSETQRNKGNFPGRFSGRQFSNSRSEMNVSTLELGDSALYLCASSVGQTDSPLHFGNGTRLTVT.

The chain has TRBV5-5 and TRBJ2-7, with TRBD1 as a possible D gene (5 bases). CDR1 and CDR2 (germline): SGHKS, YYEKEE (reference sequence). Trimming removed 3 bases at V and 5 bases at J, with 9 bases between. This CDR3 region has 12 residues. The CDR3 DNA reads as TGTGCCAGCAGCTCCTACAGGAACGAGCAGTACTTC. Amino acids: CASSSYRNEQYF.

This rearrangement joins TRBV6-5 to TRBJ1-1; no firm D call. Germline assignment: CDR1 MNHEY and CDR2 SVGAGI. The CDR3 contains 13 residues. The V end lost 0 bases, the J end lost 8 bases, and 10 bases lay between the germline ends. CDR3 in DNA: TGTGCCAGCAGTTACTCGATTCCGGGGGAAGCTTTCTTT. Amino acid sequence: CASSYSIPGEAFF.

Turning to this clone: The same CDR3 also results from other DNA sequences found in this sample. This rearrangement joins TRBV5-1 to TRBJ2-1, with TRBD2 identical over 10 bases. CDR1 SGHRS and CDR2 YFSETQ come from the germline V gene. V gave up 3 bases and J gave up 6 bases; unmatched junction bases: 6. This CDR3 is 15 amino acids long. The CDR3 loop is CASSWLAGESNEQFF. The CDR3 region has the DNA TGCGCCAGCAGCTGGCTAGCGGGAGAAAGCAATGAGCAGTTCTTC.

The rearrangement joins TRBV5-5 to TRBJ2-6; possibly TRBD1 for D (6 bases). The CDR3 length is 17 residues. The ends were cut back, 4 bases at V and 2 bases at J, with 16 bases in the middle. CDR1 SGHKS and CDR2 YYEKEE come from the germline V gene (reference sequence). The CDR3 spells CASSPRTDTTGANVLTF. The DNA for the CDR3 is TGTGCCAGCAGCCCCAGGACAGACACCACTGGGGCCAACGTCCTGACTTTC.

The V gene is TRBV6-5, the J gene TRBJ1-6; D possibly corresponds to TRBD1 (5 bases). V gave up 2 bases and J gave up 9 bases, with 17 bases separating them. The germline gives CDR1 MNHEY, CDR2 SVGAGI. The CDR3 length is 16 residues. This CDR3 reads CASSYSGQGKGSPLHF. CDR3 in DNA: TGTGCCAGCAGTTACAGTGGGCAGGGCAAGGGTTCACCCCTCCACTTT.

The chain links TRBV5-4 to TRBJ2-1; 8 bases fit TRBD2. J lost 3 bases, V lost 0 bases, and 2 bases had no gene match. The CDR3 is made up of 15 amino acids. Germline V gene lookup returns CDR1 SGHNT and CDR2 YYREEE (reference sequence). The CDR3 region has the DNA TGTGCCAGCAGCTTGGATAGCGGGAACTACAATGAGCAGTTCTTC. It translates to CASSLDSGNYNEQFF.

The V and J genes are TRBV7-9 and TRBJ1-6; D unresolved. The CDR3 is 15 amino acids. CDR1 is SEHNR and CDR2 is FQNEAQ in the germline V gene (reference sequence). V lost 2 bases to trimming and J lost 8 bases, with 13 bases between them. DNA for the CDR3: TGTGCCAGCAGCTTAATGGGAGGGAGGGATTCACCCCTCCACTTT. Its protein is CASSLMGGRDSPLHF.

The genes are TRBV11-3 and TRBJ2-3; 7 bases match TRBD2. The CDR3 is 15 amino acids. Trimming at V came to 5 bases and at J to 1 base, leaving 6 bases not matched to a gene. Germline V gene data show CDR1 as SGHNT and CDR2 as YENEEA. The CDR3 nucleotides read TGTGCCAGCAGCCACGGGGCGGGGGGCACAGATACGCAGTATTTT. It is translated as CASSHGAGGTDTQYF.

The chain carries TRBV5-1 and TRBJ2-7; TRBD1 matches at 11 bases. Germline-derived CDR1 and CDR2 are SGHRS and YFSETQ. Trimming removed 4 bases from V and 6 bases from J; junction bases left unmatched: 6. CDR3 length equals 14 residues. The CDR3 coding sequence is TGCGCCAGCAGCACTACCGGGACAGGGGGCGAGCAGTACTTC. It codes for CASSTTGTGGEQYF.

The rearrangement joins TRBV19 to TRBJ1-5, with 9 bases that match TRBD1. J was trimmed by 4 bases and V by 9 bases; bases with no gene match: 7. This CDR3 is 14 amino acids long. CDR1 is LNHDA and CDR2 is SQIVND in the germline V gene (reference sequence). The CDR3 nucleotides are TGTGCCAGCGACAGGGGGACTTTAAATCAGCCCCAGCATTTT. This codes for CASDRGTLNQPQHF.

The chain links TRBV9 to TRBJ2-1, with D unclear. Germline lookup yields CDR1 SGDLS and CDR2 YYNGEE. The CDR3 is 14 residues long. Trimming left V 4 bases short and J 3 bases short, with 11 bases between. This CDR3 is CASSSLSGYNEQFF. The CDR3 bases are TGTGCCAGCAGCTCCCTCTCCGGCTACAATGAGCAGTTCTTC.

The chain carries TRBV9 and TRBJ2-5, with 9 bases identical to TRBD2. This CDR3 spans 15 amino acids. Germline V lookup: CDR1 SGDLS, CDR2 YYNGEE. Trimming took 2 bases from V and 4 from J; bases not matched to a gene: 6. The CDR3 loop is CASSVSGSWGETQYF. CDR3 in DNA: TGTGCCAGCAGCGTTAGCGGGAGTTGGGGAGAGACCCAGTACTTC.

The chain links TRBV6-6 to TRBJ1-4; 9 bases agree with TRBD1. The length of the CDR3 is 14 residues. CDR1 and CDR2 from the germline V gene are MNHNY and SVGAGI (reference sequence). J was trimmed by 8 bases and V by 4 bases; bases with no gene match: 5. The CDR3 protein is CASSSGTGNEKLFF. In DNA, the CDR3 is TGTGCCAGCAGTTCCGGGACAGGGAACGAAAAACTGTTTTTT.

The V and J genes are TRBV29-1 and TRBJ2-5; the match to TRBD2 covers 8 bases. The trim removed 3 bases at V and 2 bases at J, leaving 8 bases unmatched. This CDR3 comprises 15 residues. Germline values: CDR1 SQVTM, CDR2 ANQGSEA. The CDR3 nucleotides are TGCAGCGTTGACCTCGGTAGCGGGACACAAGAGACCCAGTACTTC. This sequence encodes CSVDLGSGTQETQYF.

The chain couples TRBV10-3 to TRBJ1-5, with TRBD1 matching 7 bases. The CDR3 has 16 amino acids. CDR1 and CDR2 (germline): ENHRY, SYGVKD. V lost 3 bases, J lost 5 bases, and 10 bases stayed unmatched. CDR3: CAISEGGRGTDQPQHF. The CDR3 nucleotides are TGTGCCATCAGTGAAGGGGGCAGGGGGACCGATCAGCCCCAGCATTTT.